The 26 T cell receptor beta chains below come from one sample, sequenced in a study of identifying expanded T cells in peripheral blood. Method: immunoSEQ multiplex PCR; TCRdb's copy keeps in-frame clones and lacks some. The sample carries 100,000 to 150,000 clones, less than 90% recorded once. Sequences were obtained from blood. The source of these receptors is a person between 18 and 70 years old in good health.

The table lists this clone with a few counts. The sample contains more than one DNA sequence encoding this CDR3. This chain connects TRBV11-3 to TRBJ2-7; D call uncertain. The length of the CDR3 is 13 residues. The germline V gene encodes CDR1 SGHNT and CDR2 YENEEA. Trimming took off 1 base at V and 2 bases at J, with 6 bases between the two ends. The CDR3 nucleotides are TGTGCCAGCAGCTTAGGCCCCACCTACGAGCAGTACTTC. Translated, it gives CASSLGPTYEQYF. Full variable domain (remainder filled in from reference TRBV11-3 and TRBJ2-7): EAGVVQSPRYKIIEKKQPVAFWCNPISGHNTLYWYLQNLGQGPELLIRYENEEAVDDSQLPKDRFSAERLKGVDSTLKIQPAELGDSAVYLCASSLGPTYEQYFGPGTRLTVT.

As to this clone: Its ends do not fully match the called genes, so a read error is possible. CDR3 amino acids: CAGSPPGQSYGYTF. The CDR3 bases are TGTGCCGGCAGTCCCCCCGGACAGAGCTATGGCTACACCTTC. The V and J genes are TRBV6-5 and TRBJ1-2; weak D call: TRBD1 (6 bases). The CDR3 totals 14 residues. Germline CDR1 is MNHEY and CDR2 is SVGAGI.

This clone has a single count. J is TRBJ2-5 and V is TRBV18, with D hard to call. Deletions cut 4 bases from V and 4 bases from J, with 13 bases between. CDR1 and CDR2 (germline): KGHSH, LQKENI. The CDR3 is 14 residues long. CDR3 nucleotide sequence: TGTGCCAGCTCACTCCAACGCGGTAGAGAGACCCAGTACTTC. This gives the protein CASSLQRGRETQYF.

The chain uses TRBV2 and TRBJ2-7; D remains ambiguous. The CDR3 covers 13 residues. The V end lost 8 bases, the J end lost 4 bases, and 15 bases lay between the germline ends. Germline V lookup: CDR1 SNHLY, CDR2 FYNNEI. CDR3 sequence: CASGATEIYEQYF. CDR3 coding DNA: TGTGCCAGCGGCGCCACAGAGATTTACGAGCAGTACTTC.

The chain is built from TRBV2 and TRBJ2-1; TRBD2 aligns across 9 bases. Trimming at V came to 8 bases and at J to 3 bases, leaving 8 bases not matched to a gene. From germline, CDR1 is SNHLY and CDR2 FYNNEI. The CDR3 covers 15 residues. CDR3 in amino acids: CASGRAGGLYNEQFF. As DNA, the CDR3 is TGTGCCAGCGGCCGGGCGGGAGGGCTCTACAATGAGCAGTTCTTC.

This clone has a single count. The CDR3 sequence: CASSPSTGTETQYF. The DNA of the CDR3 is TGTGCCAGCAGCCCATCGACAGGGACGGAGACCCAGTACTTC. This chain connects TRBV7-6 to TRBJ2-5; 7 bases are a match to TRBD1. This CDR3 contains 14 residues. The germline V gene encodes CDR1 SGHVS and CDR2 FNYEAQ. The ends lost 5 bases at V and 5 bases at J; junction bases unmatched: 8.

The chain employs TRBV7-9 and TRBJ1-3, with D hard to call. The germline V and J ends were trimmed by 1 base and 0 bases, with 13 bases remaining between them. CDR1 is SEHNR and CDR2 is FQNEAQ in the germline V gene (reference sequence). The CDR3 is 17 amino acids. The DNA of the CDR3 is TGTGCCAGCAGCTTAGTAAATAGCAGATACTCTGGAAACACCATATATTTT. It translates to CASSLVNSRYSGNTIYF.

V and J are TRBV11-1 and TRBJ2-5; 14 positions agree with TRBD2. This CDR3 is 18 amino acids long. Per germline, CDR1 SGHAT and CDR2 FQDESV (reference sequence). The junction had 7 bases not matched to a gene; V was cut back by 2 bases and J by 2 bases. This chain's CDR3 is CASSLIPRLAGGQETQYF. The CDR3 DNA reads as TGTGCCAGCAGCTTAATTCCACGACTAGCGGGGGGGCAAGAGACCCAGTACTTC.

CDR3 protein: CASSRREGYEQYF. CDR3 nucleotides: TGTGCCAGCTCACGCAGGGAGGGTTACGAGCAGTACTTC. The chain employs TRBV18 and TRBJ2-7; 7 nucleotides match TRBD2. Germline V gene data show CDR1 as KGHSH and CDR2 as LQKENI. This CDR3 spans 13 amino acids. V lost 4 bases to trimming and J lost 4 bases; unmatched junction nucleotides: 4.

The chain recombines TRBV2 with TRBJ1-4, with TRBD1 matching 7 bases. Germline V gene lookup returns CDR1 SNHLY and CDR2 FYNNEI. Losses at the gene ends were 6 bases for V and 8 bases for J; bases not matched to a gene: 9. The CDR3 is made up of 14 amino acids. CDR3 DNA: TGTGCCAGCAGGGACTATGAGGGGGCGGAAAAACTGTTTTTT. This sequence encodes CASRDYEGAEKLFF.

V gene TRBV4-3 combines with J gene TRBJ2-3; 7 bases map to TRBD1. J lost 4 bases, V lost 4 bases, and 8 bases had no gene match. Germline V CDR1 and CDR2: LGHNA, YSLEER. The CDR3 sequence is 15 residues long. The CDR3 loop reads CASSRSSTGADTQYF. The CDR3 coding sequence is TGCGCCAGCAGCCGCTCATCAACAGGGGCAGATACGCAGTATTTT.

V and J are TRBV9 and TRBJ2-2; D remains ambiguous. Germline V gives CDR1 SGDLS, CDR2 YYNGEE. The CDR3 has 14 amino acids. The ends were cut back, 7 bases at V and 0 bases at J, with 10 bases in the middle. CDR3: CASRRATNTGELFF. The CDR3, as DNA: TGTGCCAGCCGGCGAGCGACGAACACCGGGGAGCTGTTTTTT.

This clone came up a few times. The chain combines TRBV7-3 with TRBJ2-7; 10 nucleotides match TRBD1. Germline lookup yields CDR1 SGHTA and CDR2 FQGTGA. The CDR3 spans 14 residues. The junction had 5 bases not matched to a gene; V was cut back by 5 bases and J by 4 bases. CDR3 in DNA: TGTGCCAGCAGCCCCGGGACAGGGGTTTACGAGCAGTACTTC. It codes for CASSPGTGVYEQYF.

The rearrangement links TRBV19 to TRBJ2-7; 8 nucleotides match TRBD1. The CDR3 consists of 15 residues. Germline lookup yields CDR1 LNHDA and CDR2 SQIVND (reference sequence). Trimming removed 4 bases from V and 5 bases from J; junction bases left unmatched: 10. CDR3 region: CASSSPGQGGDEQYF. Written as DNA, the CDR3 is TGTGCCAGTAGTAGCCCAGGACAGGGCGGGGACGAGCAGTACTTC. The full variable domain, rest sourced from reference TRBV19 and TRBJ2-7, is DGGITQSPKYLFRKEGQNVTLSCEQNLNHDAMYWYRQDPGQGLRLIYYSQIVNDFQKGDIAEGYSVSREKKESFPLTVTSAQKNPTAFYLCASSSPGQGGDEQYFGPGTRLTVT.

As concerns this clone: The sample holds other DNA sequences that translate to the same CDR3. The chain joins TRBV25-1 to TRBJ2-7, with D unresolved. CDR1 and CDR2 (germline): MGHDK, SYGVNS. CDR3 size: 11 residues. Between the trimmed V and J ends, which lost 4 bases and 3 bases, there was a span of 4 bases. CDR3 nucleotide sequence: TGTGCCAGCAGTGCCTACTACGAGCAGTACTTC. Its translation: CASSAYYEQYF.

This clone was counted once. The V gene is TRBV2, the J gene TRBJ2-1; D remains unclear. With 7 bases removed from V and 6 bases from J, the gap between germline ends came to 16 bases. The CDR3 runs 14 residues. The germline V gene encodes CDR1 SNHLY and CDR2 FYNNEI. The CDR3 spells CASMTGLEVNEQFF. The CDR3 DNA follows: TGTGCCAGCATGACGGGCCTAGAGGTCAATGAGCAGTTCTTC. The variable domain in full, completed from reference TRBV2 and TRBJ2-1, reads EPEVTQTPSHQVTQMGQEVILRCVPISNHLYFYWYRQILGQKVEFLVSFYNNEISEKSEIFDDQFSVERPDGSNFTLKIRSTKLEDSAMYFCASMTGLEVNEQFFGPGTRLTVL.

The CDR3 bases are TGCGCCAGCAGTCTGGGTCCAGGGGCGTCGGGAACCGGGGAGCTGTTTTTT. Encoded protein: CASSLGPGASGTGELFF. The chain links TRBV5-1 to TRBJ2-2; D is possibly TRBD1 (6 bases). Trimming shortened V by 5 bases and J by 5 bases, and 22 bases separated the two germline ends. Germline assignment: CDR1 SGHRS and CDR2 YFSETQ. This CDR3 contains 17 residues.

The chain is built from TRBV30 and TRBJ2-1, with a possible D match to TRBD2 (7 bases). Trimming removed 0 bases at V and 6 bases at J, with 15 bases between. Germline CDR1 and CDR2: GTSNPN and SVGIG (reference sequence). The CDR3 length is 15 residues. The CDR3 protein is CAWSVRGGGINEQFF. The CDR3 region has the DNA TGTGCCTGGAGTGTACGAGGGGGGGGCATCAATGAGCAGTTCTTC.

In this sample, this clone turned up a few times. The gene calls are TRBV28 and TRBJ2-7; TRBD1 might be the D (6 bases). With 5 bases removed from V and 0 bases from J, the gap between germline ends came to 14 bases. This CDR3 is built from 15 residues. In germline, CDR1 is MDHEN, CDR2 SYDVKM. Here the CDR3 reads CASSPSDRISYEQYF. Here the CDR3 DNA reads TGTGCCAGCAGTCCTTCGGACAGAATCTCCTACGAGCAGTACTTC.

This clone was seen more than once but under ten times. V and J are TRBV6-6 and TRBJ1-5; 9 bases match TRBD1. Trimming removed 2 bases from V and 3 bases from J; junction bases left unmatched: 2. Germline CDR1 and CDR2: MNHNY and SVGAGI (reference sequence). This CDR3 contains 15 residues. The CDR3 DNA reads as TGTGCCAGCAGTTACCGGGACAGGGTCAATCAGCCCCAGCATTTT. It translates to CASSYRDRVNQPQHF.

There are a few counts of this clone. V usage is TRBV28 and J usage is TRBJ1-1; D unclear. The CDR3 totals 13 residues. Trimming stripped 5 bases from V and 0 bases from J, with 7 bases between. The V gene's germline CDR1 is MDHEN and CDR2 SYDVKM. CDR3 region: CASSLVVNTEAFF. In nucleotides, the CDR3 is TGTGCCAGCAGTCTTGTGGTGAACACTGAAGCTTTCTTT.

The rearrangement joins TRBV7-2 to TRBJ2-6; 10 nucleotides agree with TRBD2. V was pared by 1 base and J by 2 bases, with 5 bases of the junction left unmatched. This CDR3 has 18 residues. Germline lookup yields CDR1 SGHTA and CDR2 FQGNSA. The CDR3 loop reads CASSLVASGSTGANVLTF. In DNA, the CDR3 is TGTGCCAGCAGCTTAGTAGCTAGCGGGAGCACTGGGGCCAACGTCCTGACTTTC.

The table lists this clone with a few counts. The V gene is TRBV5-1, the J gene TRBJ2-1; D may be TRBD2 (7 bases). The CDR3 is 13 residues long. Trimming took 2 bases from V and 8 from J, leaving 11 bases between them. Germline-derived CDR1 and CDR2 are SGHRS and YFSETQ. The CDR3 coding sequence is TGCGCCAGCAGCTTAGGGGGAGGGGATGAGCAGTTCTTC. The encoded protein is CASSLGGGDEQFF.

In DNA form, the CDR3 reads TGTGCCAGCAGTGAAGCGCTCGGGGGGTCTGGAAACACCATATATTTT. It yields the protein CASSEALGGSGNTIYF. This chain uses TRBV2 with TRBJ1-3; D perhaps matches TRBD1 (5 bases). This CDR3 region has 16 residues. Trimming left V 0 bases short and J 1 base short, with 10 bases between. Germline V gives CDR1 SNHLY, CDR2 FYNNEI.

The chain employs TRBV19 and TRBJ1-2; no clear D gene. V was clipped by 0 bases and J by 3 bases, with 14 bases between them. CDR1 is LNHDA, CDR2 SQIVND, per germline (reference sequence). This CDR3 is built from 16 residues. In DNA form, the CDR3 reads TGTGCCAGTAGTATAGACGGGGAACTCCCCTACTATGGCTACACCTTC. Encoded protein: CASSIDGELPYYGYTF.

This chain links TRBV28 with TRBJ2-3; D remains ambiguous. The germline V and J ends were trimmed by 6 bases and 1 base, with 14 bases remaining between them. Germline assignment: CDR1 MDHEN and CDR2 SYDVKM. This CDR3 spans 15 amino acids. CDR3 sequence (DNA): TGTGCCAGCAGACCTATAACCCACGGCACAGATACGCAGTATTTT. This encodes CASRPITHGTDTQYF.